Listed here are 19 T cell receptor beta chains from one sample, sequenced in a study of CDR3 diversity in severe acne. TCRdb ran MiXCR on the PCR reads and lists one entry per CDR3 protein. The sample includes roughly 100,000 distinct CDR3 sequences, about half seen only once; the top ten take approximately 13%. The sequenced sample consisted of blood. The receptor set was obtained from a male donor with acne.

CDR3 sequence: CASSDIAYEQYF. CDR3 DNA: TGTGCCAGCAGCGATATAGCCTACGAGCAGTACTTC. The chain employs TRBV11-1 and TRBJ2-7; D is ambiguous. V was clipped by 5 bases and J by 2 bases, with 7 bases between them. The CDR3 loop spans 12 amino acids. Germline CDR1 SGHAT, CDR2 FQDESV (reference sequence).

V usage is TRBV10-3 and J usage is TRBJ1-5; D uncertain. Germline V gives CDR1 ENHRY, CDR2 SYGVKD. Trimming cost V 7 bases and J 2 bases, with 9 bases left between them. CDR3 size: 13 residues. The CDR3 nucleotides are TGTGCCATCAAGAGCCAGGGCAATCAGCCCCAGCATTTT. Its translation is CAIKSQGNQPQHF.

This clonotype was observed once. The V and J genes are TRBV9 and TRBJ1-3; 9 nucleotides match TRBD1. In germline, CDR1 is SGDLS, CDR2 YYNGEE. The CDR3 sequence is 17 residues long. With 0 bases clipped from V and 0 bases from J, the junction kept 4 bases outside the gene matches. CDR3 amino acids: CASSVGDRAYSGNTIYF. CDR3 coding DNA: TGTGCCAGCAGCGTAGGGGACAGGGCTTACTCTGGAAACACCATATATTTT.

This clonotype was counted many times. The J gene is TRBJ2-2, the V gene TRBV10-3; D is possibly TRBD1 (6 bases). Deletions cut 9 bases from V and 4 bases from J, with 9 bases between. CDR1 and CDR2 from the germline V gene are ENHRY and SYGVKD. The CDR3 is 12 residues long. CDR3 loop: CAITRGTGELFF. In DNA form, the CDR3 reads TGTGCCATTACCAGGGGCACCGGGGAGCTGTTTTTT.

J is TRBJ2-1 and V is TRBV2; tentative D call: TRBD1 (5 bases). Germline CDR1 SNHLY, CDR2 FYNNEI. V lost 4 bases and J 12 bases, leaving 31 bases between the germline ends. The CDR3 is 18 residues long. The CDR3 reads CASSGNRLHLLGTRRQFF. The DNA for the CDR3 is TGTGCCAGCAGTGGCAACAGGCTGCACCTGCTCGGTACCAGAAGGCAGTTCTTC. Full variable domain (missing parts from reference TRBV2 and TRBJ2-1): EPEVTQTPSHQVTQMGQEVILRCVPISNHLYFYWYRQILGQKVEFLVSFYNNEISEKSEIFDDQFSVERPDGSNFTLKIRSTKLEDSAMYFCASSGNRLHLLGTRRQFFGPGTRLTVL.

This chain connects TRBV20-1 to TRBJ2-7; a weak D match, TRBD2 (5 bases). Germline V gene lookup returns CDR1 DFQATT and CDR2 SNEGSKA (reference sequence). Trimming stripped 0 bases from V and 3 bases from J, with 15 bases between. The CDR3 runs to 15 residues. The CDR3 sequence is CSAREEAATHYEQYF. As DNA, the CDR3 is TGCAGTGCTAGAGAGGAAGCGGCTACCCACTACGAGCAGTACTTC.

This clonotype was observed many times. The chain carries TRBV6-2 or TRBV6-3 and TRBJ2-1; TRBD2 matches 10 bases. After removal of 0 bases from V and 7 bases from J, the junction contained 9 bases not matched to a gene. The length of the CDR3 is 17 residues. CDR1 and CDR2 from the germline V gene are MNHEY and SVGEGT. The CDR3, as DNA: TGTGCCAGCAGTTACTCGATATCTAGCGGGAGTAAGAATGAGCAGTTCTTC. This encodes CASSYSISSGSKNEQFF.

The CDR3 nucleotides read TGTGCCACCAGCAGAACCGGGATAGTTATAGGGACCGGGGAGCTGTTTTTT. This encodes CATSRTGIVIGTGELFF. The chain has TRBV15 and TRBJ2-2; TRBD2 is a possible D gene (5 bases). CDR3 length equals 17 residues. Between the trimmed V and J ends, which lost 2 bases and 5 bases, there was a span of 18 bases. The V gene's germline CDR1 is LNHNV and CDR2 YYDKDF (reference sequence).

A word on this clonotype: Just one base apart from a much larger clone, this may be a read error. This CDR3 is missing its conserved last phenylalanine or tryptophan, likely due to a read error. The CDR3 DNA follows: TGTGCCAGCACCCTACTAGCGGGAGCTCGGGAGACCCAGTACTCC. This codes for CASTLLAGARETQYS. The chain employs TRBV7-2 and TRBJ2-5; 11 nucleotides align to TRBD2. The length of the CDR3 is 15 residues. CDR1 is SGHTA and CDR2 is FQGNSA in the germline V gene. J gave up 5 bases and V 7 bases, and 9 bases lay outside the gene matches.

This clonotype occurred a few times. The DNA of the CDR3 is TGTGCCAGCAGCCAACGATCTGTGAACACTGAAGCTTTCTTT. Translated, it gives CASSQRSVNTEAFF. The chain is built from TRBV4-2 and TRBJ1-1; D uncertain. The CDR3 contains 14 residues. V lost 2 bases, J lost 0 bases, and 7 bases lay in between. Germline-derived CDR1 and CDR2 are LGHNA and YNFKEQ.

The chain combines TRBV25-1 with TRBJ1-1; D is perhaps TRBD1 (5 bases). V shed 5 bases and J shed 10 bases, with 14 bases lying between them. CDR1 is MGHDK, CDR2 SYGVNS, per germline. The CDR3 runs to 12 residues. CDR3 amino acids: CASSLPDGGAFF. CDR3 DNA: TGTGCCAGCAGTCTACCTGACGGGGGAGCTTTCTTT. The full variable domain, completed using reference TRBV25-1 and TRBJ1-1, is EADIYQTPRYLVIGTGKKITLECSQTMGHDKMYWYQQDPGMELHLIHYSYGVNSTEKGDLSSESTVSRIRTEHFPLTLESARPSHTSQYLCASSLPDGGAFFGQGTRLTVV.

V gene TRBV25-1 combines with J gene TRBJ2-7, with 10 bases aligning to TRBD2. Germline V gene sequence: CDR1 MGHDK, CDR2 SYGVNS. The CDR3 length is 13 residues. V lost 6 bases and J lost 6; bases outside the gene matches: 5. DNA of the CDR3: TGTGCCAGCAGCCTAGCGGGAGCTGTCGAGCAGTACTTC. Protein: CASSLAGAVEQYF.

This clonotype showed up just a few times. The chain uses TRBV20-1 and TRBJ1-2; D gene unclear. The germline V gene encodes CDR1 DFQATT and CDR2 SNEGSKA (reference sequence). The CDR3 runs to 11 residues. With 2 bases removed from V and 2 bases from J, the gap between germline ends came to 3 bases. As DNA, the CDR3 is TGCAGTGCTAGACAGAACTATGGCTACACCTTC. This codes for CSARQNYGYTF.

The chain uses TRBV28 and TRBJ1-1, with D uncertain. Germline V gene sequence: CDR1 MDHEN, CDR2 SYDVKM. The CDR3 is 13 residues long. Trimming removed 3 bases at V and 3 bases at J, with 8 bases between. The CDR3 region is CASSFDGDTEAFF. The CDR3 DNA reads as TGTGCCAGCAGTTTCGACGGGGACACTGAAGCTTTCTTT. Using reference TRBV28 and TRBJ1-1 for the parts outside the CDR3, the full variable domain is DVKVTQSSRYLVKRTGEKVFLECVQDMDHENMFWYRQDPGLGLRLIYFSYDVKMKEKGDIPEGYSVSREKKERFSLILESASTNQTSMYLCASSFDGDTEAFFGQGTRLTVV.

This clonotype appeared a single time. The chain combines TRBV18 with TRBJ2-5, with 11 bases lining up with TRBD1. Per germline, CDR1 KGHSH and CDR2 LQKENI. V lost 6 bases, J lost 5 bases, and 11 bases stayed unmatched. This CDR3 has 16 residues. The CDR3 DNA reads TGTGCCAGCTCGCCCAGGACAGGGGGCGTCCAGGAGACCCAGTACTTC. Amino acids: CASSPRTGGVQETQYF.

The chain joins TRBV24-1 to TRBJ2-1, with unresolved D. This CDR3 is 15 amino acids long. Between the trimmed V and J ends, which lost 6 bases and 5 bases, there was a span of 16 bases. CDR1 is KGHDR, CDR2 SFDVKD, per germline. The CDR3 reads CATSLQGHGHNEQFF. CDR3 nucleotides: TGTGCCACCAGTTTGCAAGGGCATGGTCACAATGAGCAGTTCTTC.

Turning to this clonotype: Possible read error: a much larger clone is one base away. The CDR3 DNA reads TGTGCCGGCAGTTGGGACGGGCTGGACGAGCAGTACTTC. Protein: CAGSWDGLDEQYF. The chain recombines TRBV27 with TRBJ2-7; TRBD1 or TRBD2 may be the D gene (5 bases each). This CDR3 comprises 13 residues. Per the germline V gene, CDR1 is MNHEY and CDR2 is SMNVEV (reference sequence).

The chain links TRBV28 to TRBJ2-7, with D unclear. The CDR3 is 13 residues long. The ends were cut back, 8 bases at V and 2 bases at J, with 13 bases in the middle. Germline CDR1 and CDR2: MDHEN and SYDVKM. The DNA for the CDR3 is TGTGCCAGCGCGCGACCGAAAACCTACGAGCAGTACGTC. This encodes CASARPKTYEQYV.

This clonotype has a count of ten or more. The chain joins TRBV13 to TRBJ2-3; TRBD1 is a possible D gene (6 bases). The CDR3 spans 14 residues. Germline lookup yields CDR1 PRHDT and CDR2 FYEKMQ (reference sequence). V dropped 2 bases and J dropped 4 bases, with 10 bases sitting between them. The CDR3 sequence: CASSLRGSADTQYF. DNA for the CDR3: TGTGCCAGCAGCTTAAGGGGGAGCGCAGATACGCAGTATTTT.